This TCR beta chain was identified in a study of T cells in localized non-small cell lung cancer. Notes on the study in general: Measurement of T cell clonality placed uninvolved adjacent lung highest, above the level in tumor. Without multi-region sequencing, intratumor heterogeneity could not be excluded. Higher adjacent-lung clonality was associated with shorter survival. Across samples, adjacent lung featured a median around 57 of the top 100 tumor clones.

Here immunoSEQ multiplex PCR was the method, and the copy in TCRdb shows in-frame clones only, minus some. This table has some 78,000 clones, approximately 84% appearing once. A single count supports this clone. Its antigen is as yet unknown. This clonotype was sampled from a man aged 40-75 years with stage I lung adenocarcinoma. Sequencing used peripheral blood, obtained before any cancer treatment.

CDR3 coding DNA: TGTGCCAGCAGTTTATTATCAGGGGGTACCAATCAGCCCCAGCATTTT. Translated, it gives CASSLLSGGTNQPQHF. The V and J genes are TRBV28 and TRBJ1-5, with TRBD1 matching 7 bases. CDR3 length equals 16 residues. V was clipped by 1 base and J by 3 bases; unmatched bases: 6. Germline assignment: CDR1 MDHEN and CDR2 SYDVKM.